Listed below are T cell receptor beta chains from one sample, sequenced in a study of blood T cells in healthy people across ages. In TCRdb, the 5' RACE reads were re-called with MiXCR into one record per CDR3 protein. Altogether under 2 million distinct CDR3 sequences are present, about 32% being singletons, with the ten largest covering roughly 12%. Sequencing was performed on blood. The receptors shown here come from a woman aged 25 to 39 in good health. CDR3s include the opening cysteine and the closing phenylalanine or tryptophan. The size of a clone is reported for some rows only, either as once, few or many, or as a class for expanded clones.

V gene: TRBV4-1; J gene: TRBJ1-6; clone size: many; CDR3 protein: CASSHTVVGNSSPLHF
V gene: TRBV10-3; J gene: TRBJ2-7; clone size: few; CDR3 protein: CATNAGGLGEQYF
V gene: TRBV5-1; J gene: TRBJ2-3; clone size: few; CDR3 protein: CASSLVLAGGPPDTQYF
V gene: TRBV5-1; J gene: TRBJ2-1; clone size: -; CDR3 protein: CASSLTGARAYNEQFF
V gene: TRBV9; J gene: TRBJ2-1; clone size: few; CDR3 protein: CASSVNVAGGRLAEQFF
V gene: TRBV12-3/TRBV12-4; J gene: TRBJ1-4; clone size: many; CDR3 protein: CASSPGGAQNEKLFF
V gene: TRBV20-1; J gene: TRBJ2-7; clone size: many; CDR3 protein: CSGQGGGQAYEQYF
V gene: TRBV27; J gene: TRBJ2-5; clone size: -; CDR3 protein: CASSIWGQEAQYF
V gene: TRBV5-1; J gene: TRBJ2-1; clone size: -; CDR3 protein: CASSWGTSPWGNEQFF
V gene: TRBV6-1; J gene: TRBJ1-1; clone size: few; CDR3 protein: CASSEQGVGTEAFF
V gene: TRBV24-1; J gene: TRBJ2-7; clone size: many; CDR3 protein: CATSDSGTGGYEQYF
V gene: TRBV5-1; J gene: TRBJ2-5; clone size: few; CDR3 protein: CASSQTTGLIGETQYF
V gene: TRBV9; J gene: TRBJ2-3; clone size: once; CDR3 protein: CASSVVPGRTLSSSTDTQYF
V gene: TRBV5-5; J gene: TRBJ1-1; clone size: once; CDR3 protein: CASSWSRTQGTEAFF
V gene: TRBV20-1; J gene: TRBJ2-1; clone size: few; CDR3 protein: CSARVADPWSYNEQFF
V gene: TRBV15; J gene: TRBJ2-2; clone size: few; CDR3 protein: CATSSHRGLNTGELFF
V gene: TRBV4-1; J gene: TRBJ2-3; clone size: once; CDR3 protein: CASRQAQDTQYF
V gene: TRBV5-1; J gene: TRBJ2-7; clone size: -; CDR3 protein: CASTSSGGIYEQYF
V gene: TRBV5-5; J gene: TRBJ1-5; clone size: once; CDR3 protein: CAGRPGTDFRQPQHF
V gene: TRBV11-1; J gene: TRBJ2-1; clone size: few; CDR3 protein: CASSLTGPGEQFF
V gene: TRBV7-9; J gene: TRBJ2-5; clone size: -; CDR3 protein: CASSASTQETQYF
V gene: TRBV9; J gene: TRBJ2-2; clone size: -; CDR3 protein: CASSVVPGGSSAGELFF
V gene: TRBV7-8; J gene: TRBJ2-4; clone size: few; CDR3 protein: CASSLAGLAPILAKNIQYF
V gene: TRBV20-1; J gene: TRBJ1-6; clone size: few; CDR3 protein: CSATGDSPLHF
V gene: TRBV4-1; J gene: TRBJ1-6; clone size: few; CDR3 protein: CASSQDTRVARPLHF
V gene: TRBV11-1; J gene: TRBJ1-1; clone size: -; CDR3 protein: CASSLDAGYTEAFF
V gene: TRBV20-1; J gene: TRBJ2-7; clone size: -; CDR3 protein: CSARDPSGDLYEQYF
V gene: TRBV28; J gene: TRBJ2-1; clone size: -; CDR3 protein: CASSLRGWNEQFF
V gene: TRBV7-9; J gene: TRBJ1-5; clone size: few; CDR3 protein: CASSPTGLGQPQHF
V gene: TRBV7-8; J gene: TRBJ2-3; clone size: few; CDR3 protein: CASSLYGYTDTQYF
V gene: TRBV5-1; J gene: TRBJ2-7; clone size: -; CDR3 protein: CASSSDIYNEQYF
V gene: TRBV12-3/TRBV12-4; J gene: TRBJ1-1; clone size: -; CDR3 protein: CASPSPTEAFF
V gene: TRBV20-1; J gene: TRBJ2-7; clone size: -; CDR3 protein: CSARNYRGSYEQYF
V gene: TRBV12-3/TRBV12-4; J gene: TRBJ2-7; clone size: many; CDR3 protein: CASSLAGESSYEQYF
V gene: TRBV27; J gene: TRBJ2-7; clone size: once; CDR3 protein: CASSTRQGALYEQYF
V gene: TRBV7-9; J gene: TRBJ1-5; clone size: few; CDR3 protein: CASSLDTSFQPQHF
V gene: TRBV9; J gene: TRBJ2-3; clone size: -; CDR3 protein: CASSPGLAGGPADTQYF
V gene: TRBV25-1; J gene: TRBJ1-2; clone size: -; CDR3 protein: CASSGGRNGCTF
V gene: TRBV20-1; J gene: TRBJ2-5; clone size: -; CDR3 protein: CSGPGQGETQYF
V gene: TRBV7-9; J gene: TRBJ2-3; clone size: few; CDR3 protein: CASSHDRFSTDTQYF
V gene: TRBV2; J gene: TRBJ2-1; clone size: -; CDR3 protein: CASSELLHNEQFF
V gene: TRBV11-2; J gene: TRBJ2-1; clone size: -; CDR3 protein: CASSRPDRTGSRSNNEQFF
V gene: TRBV5-1; J gene: TRBJ2-7; clone size: few; CDR3 protein: CASSPRLRGNYEQYF
V gene: TRBV7-2; J gene: TRBJ2-3; clone size: few; CDR3 protein: CASSSPGLAGVTSTDTQYF
V gene: TRBV27; J gene: TRBJ2-7; clone size: once; CDR3 protein: CAGRRGQAASYEQYF
V gene: TRBV9; J gene: TRBJ2-3; clone size: -; CDR3 protein: CASSALGQTSTDTQYF
V gene: TRBV6-1; J gene: TRBJ1-2; clone size: few; CDR3 protein: CASRKGASNYGYTF
V gene: TRBV7-9; J gene: TRBJ2-1; clone size: few; CDR3 protein: CASTLLAGYEQFF
V gene: TRBV27; J gene: TRBJ2-1; clone size: -; CDR3 protein: CASSQDSMNVNEQFF
V gene: TRBV5-1; J gene: TRBJ2-7; clone size: many; CDR3 protein: CASSAEPATVTYEQYF
V gene: TRBV28; J gene: TRBJ1-2; clone size: -; CDR3 protein: CASRSTELSDYYGYTF
V gene: TRBV20-1; J gene: TRBJ1-5; clone size: -; CDR3 protein: CSVPDRGQSQPQHF
V gene: TRBV3-1; J gene: TRBJ2-5; clone size: -; CDR3 protein: CASSPGGGAHPTQYF
V gene: TRBV3-1; J gene: TRBJ2-1; clone size: few; CDR3 protein: CASSQWSSARPEQFF
V gene: TRBV4-1; J gene: TRBJ2-1; clone size: -; CDR3 protein: CASSQAASGGGEQFF
V gene: TRBV20-1; J gene: TRBJ2-5; clone size: -; CDR3 protein: CSARDTQRGETQYF